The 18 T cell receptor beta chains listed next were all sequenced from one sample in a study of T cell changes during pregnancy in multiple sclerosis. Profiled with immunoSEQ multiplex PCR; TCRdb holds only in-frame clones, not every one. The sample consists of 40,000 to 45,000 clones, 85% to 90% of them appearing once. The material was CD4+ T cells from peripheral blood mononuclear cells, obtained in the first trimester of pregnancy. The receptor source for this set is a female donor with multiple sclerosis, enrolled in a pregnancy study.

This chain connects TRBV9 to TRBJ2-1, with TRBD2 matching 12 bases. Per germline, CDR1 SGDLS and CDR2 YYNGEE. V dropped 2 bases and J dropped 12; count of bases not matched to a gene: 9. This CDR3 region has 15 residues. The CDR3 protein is CASSVGGLAGGGQFF. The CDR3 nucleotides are TGTGCCAGCAGCGTCGGTGGGCTAGCGGGAGGGGGGCAGTTCTTC.

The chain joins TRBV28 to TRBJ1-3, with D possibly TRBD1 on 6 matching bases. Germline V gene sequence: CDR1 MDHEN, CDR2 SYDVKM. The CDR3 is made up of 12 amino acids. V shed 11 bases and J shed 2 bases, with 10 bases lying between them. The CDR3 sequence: CACQGTGNTIYF. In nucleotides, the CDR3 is TGTGCCTGCCAGGGGACTGGAAACACCATATATTTT.

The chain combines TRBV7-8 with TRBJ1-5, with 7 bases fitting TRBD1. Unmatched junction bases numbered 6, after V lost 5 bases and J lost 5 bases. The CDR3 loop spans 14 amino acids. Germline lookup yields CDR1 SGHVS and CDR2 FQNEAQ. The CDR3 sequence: CASSLTDRDQPQHF. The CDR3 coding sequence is TGTGCCAGCAGCCTTACAGACAGGGATCAGCCCCAGCATTTT.

CDR3 sequence reads: CASSKAARGEQYF. The CDR3 coding sequence is TGCGCCAGCAGCAAAGCGGCCCGCGGCGAGCAGTACTTC. This chain links TRBV5-1 with TRBJ2-7, with a weak D call TRBD2 (5 bases). The CDR3 contains 13 residues. The V gene's germline CDR1 is SGHRS and CDR2 YFSETQ. With 4 bases removed from V and 6 bases from J, the gap between germline ends came to 14 bases. Full variable domain (remainder filled in from reference TRBV5-1 and TRBJ2-7): KAGVTQTPRYLIKTRGQQVTLSCSPISGHRSVSWYQQTPGQGLQFLFEYFSETQRNKGNFPGRFSGRQFSNSRSEMNVSTLELGDSALYLCASSKAARGEQYFGPGTRLTVT.

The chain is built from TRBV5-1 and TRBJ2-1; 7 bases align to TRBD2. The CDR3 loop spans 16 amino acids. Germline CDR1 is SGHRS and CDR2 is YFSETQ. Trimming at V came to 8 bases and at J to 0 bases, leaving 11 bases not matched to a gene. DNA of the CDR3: TGCGCCAGTTCCACCGGGGGAGGGGTCTCCTACAATGAGCAGTTCTTC. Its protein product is CASSTGGGVSYNEQFF.

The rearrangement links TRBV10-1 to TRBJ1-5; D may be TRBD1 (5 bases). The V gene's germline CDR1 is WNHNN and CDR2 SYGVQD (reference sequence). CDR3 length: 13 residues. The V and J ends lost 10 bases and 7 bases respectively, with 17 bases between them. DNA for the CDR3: TGCGCCACCTCGACGGGGACTCAGCAGCCCCAGCATTTT. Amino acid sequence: CATSTGTQQPQHF.

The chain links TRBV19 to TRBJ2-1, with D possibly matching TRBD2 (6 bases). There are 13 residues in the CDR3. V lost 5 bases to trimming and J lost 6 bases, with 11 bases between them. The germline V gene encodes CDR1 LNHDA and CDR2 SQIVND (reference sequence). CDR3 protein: CASSPGLSNEQFF. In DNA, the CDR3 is TGTGCCAGTAGTCCGGGACTTAGCAATGAGCAGTTCTTC.

The CDR3 DNA reads as TGCGCCACCAGGGACTGCTCCTACGAGCAGTACTTC. It specifies CATRDCSYEQYF. The chain combines TRBV23-1 with TRBJ2-7; D might be TRBD2 (6 bases). TRBV23-1 is recorded as an ORF, its role being uncertain. Trimming removed 10 bases from V and 0 bases from J, with 10 bases in between. The CDR3 spans 12 residues.

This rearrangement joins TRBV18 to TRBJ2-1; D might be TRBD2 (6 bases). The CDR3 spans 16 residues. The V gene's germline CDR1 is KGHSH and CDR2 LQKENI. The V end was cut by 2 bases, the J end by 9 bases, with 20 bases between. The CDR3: CASSPSTGGTGVEQFF. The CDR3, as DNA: TGTGCCAGCTCACCATCTACCGGGGGAACCGGCGTTGAGCAGTTCTTC. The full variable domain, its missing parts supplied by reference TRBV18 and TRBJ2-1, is NAGVMQNPRHLVRRRGQEARLRCSPMKGHSHVYWYRQLPEEGLKFMVYLQKENIIDESGMPKERFSAEFPKEGPSILRIQQVVRGDSAAYFCASSPSTGGTGVEQFFGPGTRLTVL.

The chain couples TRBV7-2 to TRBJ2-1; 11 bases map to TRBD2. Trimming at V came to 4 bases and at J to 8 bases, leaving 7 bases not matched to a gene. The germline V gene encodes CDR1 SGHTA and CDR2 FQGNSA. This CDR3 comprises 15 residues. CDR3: CASSSGLAGGHEQFF. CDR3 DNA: TGTGCCAGCAGCTCAGGACTAGCGGGTGGCCATGAGCAGTTCTTC.

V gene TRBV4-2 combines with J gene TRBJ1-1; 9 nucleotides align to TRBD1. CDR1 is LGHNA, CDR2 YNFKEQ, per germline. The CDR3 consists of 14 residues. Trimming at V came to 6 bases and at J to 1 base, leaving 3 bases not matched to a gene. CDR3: CASSPGQGNTEAFF. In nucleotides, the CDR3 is TGTGCCAGCAGTCCGGGACAGGGGAACACTGAAGCTTTCTTT.

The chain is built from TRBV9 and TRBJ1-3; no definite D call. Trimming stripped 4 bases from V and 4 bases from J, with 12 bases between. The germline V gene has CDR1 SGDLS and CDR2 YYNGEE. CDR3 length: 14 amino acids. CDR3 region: CASSLTARGNTIYF. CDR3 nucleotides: TGTGCCAGCAGCCTTACAGCTCGGGGAAACACCATATATTTT. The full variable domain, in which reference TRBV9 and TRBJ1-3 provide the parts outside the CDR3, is DSGVTQTPKHLITATGQRVTLRCSPRSGDLSVYWYQQSLDQGLQFLIQYYNGEERAKGNILERFSAQQFPDLHSELNLSSLELGDSALYFCASSLTARGNTIYFGEGSWLTVV.

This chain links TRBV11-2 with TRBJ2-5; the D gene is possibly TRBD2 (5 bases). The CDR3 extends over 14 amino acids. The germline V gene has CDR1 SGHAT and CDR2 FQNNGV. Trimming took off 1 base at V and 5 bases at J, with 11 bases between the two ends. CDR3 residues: CASSLGTPGETQYF. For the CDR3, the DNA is TGTGCCAGCAGCTTAGGGACTCCGGGGGAGACCCAGTACTTC.

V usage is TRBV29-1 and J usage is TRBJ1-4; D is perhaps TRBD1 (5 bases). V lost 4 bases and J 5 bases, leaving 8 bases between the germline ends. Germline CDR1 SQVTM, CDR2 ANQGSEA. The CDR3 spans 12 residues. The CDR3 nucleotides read TGCAGCGTTGGCCGGGGGAATGAAAAACTGTTTTTT. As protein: CSVGRGNEKLFF.

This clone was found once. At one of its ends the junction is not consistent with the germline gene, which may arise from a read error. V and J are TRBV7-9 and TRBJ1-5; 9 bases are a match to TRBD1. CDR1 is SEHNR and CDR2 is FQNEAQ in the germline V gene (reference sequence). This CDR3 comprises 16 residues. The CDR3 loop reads CASSRWDREGNQPQHF. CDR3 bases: TGTGCCAGCAGCCGCTGGGACAGGGAGGGCAATCAGCCTCAGCATTTT.

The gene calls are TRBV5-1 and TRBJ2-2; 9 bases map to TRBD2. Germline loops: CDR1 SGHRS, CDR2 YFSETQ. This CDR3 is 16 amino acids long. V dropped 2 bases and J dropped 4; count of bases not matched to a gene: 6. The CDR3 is CASSFNSGRSTGELFF. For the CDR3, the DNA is TGCGCCAGCAGCTTCAATAGCGGGAGAAGCACCGGGGAGCTGTTTTTT.

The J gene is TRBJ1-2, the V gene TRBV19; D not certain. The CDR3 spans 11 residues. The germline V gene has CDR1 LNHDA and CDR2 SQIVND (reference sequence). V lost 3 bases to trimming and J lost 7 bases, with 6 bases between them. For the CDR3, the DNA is TGTGCCAGTAGTATTTCTACTGGCTACACCTTC. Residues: CASSISTGYTF.

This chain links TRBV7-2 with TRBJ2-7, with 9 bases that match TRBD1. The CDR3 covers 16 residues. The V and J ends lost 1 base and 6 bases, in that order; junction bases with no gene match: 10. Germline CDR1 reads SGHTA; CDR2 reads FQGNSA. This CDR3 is CASSLVGTGFSTEQYF. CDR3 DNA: TGTGCCAGCAGCTTAGTTGGGACAGGGTTCTCTACCGAGCAGTACTTC. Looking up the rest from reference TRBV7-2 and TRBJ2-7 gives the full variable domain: GAGVSQSPSNKVTEKGKDVELRCDPISGHTALYWYRQSLGQGLEFLIYFQGNSAPDKSGLPSDRFSAERTGGSVSTLTIQRTQQEDSAVYLCASSLVGTGFSTEQYFGPGTRLTVT.